The 21 T cell receptor beta chains below all came from one sample that was sequenced in a study of T cells in localized non-small cell lung cancer. Using immunoSEQ multiplex PCR, the repertoire was profiled, and TCRdb retains in-frame clones only, with some absent. The table includes fewer than 35,000 clones, 70% to 90% detected once. Specimen: peripheral blood, collected before any cancer treatment. The origin of the receptors is a male donor older than 55 with stage III lung adenocarcinoma.

CDR3 sequence: CASTSTGGRSEQYF. Written as DNA, the CDR3 is TGCGCCAGCACCTCCACAGGAGGGCGGAGCGAGCAGTACTTC. V usage is TRBV5-1 and J usage is TRBJ2-7; D possibly corresponds to TRBD2 (6 bases). This CDR3 region has 14 residues. Germline CDR1 reads SGHRS; CDR2 reads YFSETQ. Trimming took off 6 bases at V and 6 bases at J, with 19 bases between the two ends.

This clone is a singleton in its sample. This chain uses TRBV19 with TRBJ1-5, with TRBD1 matching over 7 bases. After removal of 9 bases from V and 3 bases from J, the junction contained 8 bases not matched to a gene. The CDR3 spans 14 residues. Germline values: CDR1 LNHDA, CDR2 SQIVND (reference sequence). CDR3 sequence reads: CASEVRGTNQPQHF. DNA for the CDR3: TGTGCCAGCGAAGTCAGGGGGACCAATCAGCCCCAGCATTTT.

This clone was detected only a few times. In DNA, the CDR3 is TGTGCCAGCAGCCACCGGGACCCATACAATGAGCAGTTCTTC. This encodes CASSHRDPYNEQFF. V gene TRBV13 combines with J gene TRBJ2-1; D might be TRBD1 or TRBD2, each matching 5 bases. From germline, CDR1 is PRHDT and CDR2 FYEKMQ (reference sequence). The ends were cut back, 5 bases at V and 4 bases at J, with 12 bases in the middle. The CDR3 sequence is 14 residues long.

This clone was observed a handful of times. The chain recombines TRBV7-9 with TRBJ2-1; D call uncertain. The CDR3 totals 10 residues. The V gene lost 5 bases and the J gene lost 9 bases, with 5 bases spanning the gap. Germline CDR1 reads SEHNR; CDR2 reads FQNEAQ (reference sequence). Here the CDR3 reads CASSGSEQFF. CDR3 coding DNA: TGTGCCAGCAGCGGAAGTGAGCAGTTCTTC.

V and J are TRBV27 and TRBJ2-1; D gene uncertain. This CDR3 spans 15 amino acids. CDR1 is MNHEY, CDR2 SMNVEV, per germline (reference sequence). Trimming shortened V by 2 bases and J by 0 bases, and 8 bases separated the two germline ends. The CDR3 sequence is CASSLNIPSYNEQFF. The CDR3 region has the DNA TGTGCCAGCAGTTTAAACATTCCCTCCTACAATGAGCAGTTCTTC.

On this clone itself: Additional DNA sequences in this sample encode the identical CDR3. The chain links TRBV10-3 to TRBJ2-3; D uncertain. V gave up 8 bases and J gave up 0 bases, with 6 bases separating them. Germline V lookup: CDR1 ENHRY, CDR2 SYGVKD. The CDR3 totals 12 residues. The CDR3 DNA is TGTGCCATCTCAGATAGCACAGATACGCAGTATTTT. Protein: CAISDSTDTQYF.

The chain couples TRBV5-1 to TRBJ2-2; D uncertain. Trimming stripped 1 base from V and 0 bases from J, with 7 bases between. CDR1 is SGHRS, CDR2 YFSETQ, per germline. CDR3 size: 15 residues. Here the CDR3 reads CASSLRPANTGELFF. The CDR3 nucleotides are TGCGCCAGCAGCTTGCGTCCAGCGAACACCGGGGAGCTGTTTTTT.

The V gene is TRBV6-1, the J gene TRBJ2-3; the match to TRBD2 covers 14 bases. V trimming: 7 bases; J trimming: 1 base; junction bases outside the gene matches: 1. This CDR3 contains 15 residues. Germline V gene data show CDR1 as MNHNS and CDR2 as SASEGT. For the CDR3, the DNA is TGTGCCAGCACGGGACTAGCGGGGGGCACAGATACGCAGTATTTT. This encodes CASTGLAGGTDTQYF.

V usage is TRBV18 and J usage is TRBJ2-1, with D perhaps matching TRBD2 (6 bases). The germline V gene encodes CDR1 KGHSH and CDR2 LQKENI. Between the trimmed V and J ends, which lost 6 bases and 6 bases, there was a span of 15 bases. This CDR3 contains 14 residues. This chain's CDR3 is CASSPGEASNEQFF. For the CDR3, the DNA is TGTGCCAGCTCCCCGGGGGAAGCCTCCAATGAGCAGTTCTTC. The whole variable domain, filled in from reference TRBV18 and TRBJ2-1, reads NAGVMQNPRHLVRRRGQEARLRCSPMKGHSHVYWYRQLPEEGLKFMVYLQKENIIDESGMPKERFSAEFPKEGPSILRIQQVVRGDSAAYFCASSPGEASNEQFFGPGTRLTVL.

V is TRBV28 and J is TRBJ2-7; TRBD1 agrees at 8 bases. Germline V gives CDR1 MDHEN, CDR2 SYDVKM. The CDR3 is made up of 14 amino acids. Losses at the gene ends were 5 bases for V and 5 bases for J; bases not matched to a gene: 8. The CDR3 sequence: CASSRTGSRNEQYF. The CDR3, as DNA: TGTGCCAGCAGTAGGACAGGGTCTCGGAACGAGCAGTACTTC. The full variable domain, with the rest looked up from reference TRBV28 and TRBJ2-7, is DVKVTQSSRYLVKRTGEKVFLECVQDMDHENMFWYRQDPGLGLRLIYFSYDVKMKEKGDIPEGYSVSREKKERFSLILESASTNQTSMYLCASSRTGSRNEQYFGPGTRLTVT.

The chain carries TRBV7-8 and TRBJ2-1; 10 nucleotides line up with TRBD1. The CDR3 is 14 residues long. CDR1 SGHVS and CDR2 FQNEAQ come from the germline V gene. With V trimmed by 5 bases and J by 10 bases, 8 bases remained unmatched. This CDR3 reads CASSHRDRGGEQFF. As DNA, the CDR3 is TGTGCCAGCAGCCACCGGGACAGGGGTGGGGAGCAGTTCTTC.

This clone occurred a few times. The chain has TRBV27 and TRBJ1-5; 12 bases map to TRBD1. The CDR3 is 16 residues long. V dropped 0 bases and J dropped 8; count of bases not matched to a gene: 5. Germline CDR1 MNHEY, CDR2 SMNVEV (reference sequence). The CDR3 is CASSLSGTGGREPQHF. The CDR3 DNA reads as TGTGCCAGCAGTTTATCCGGGACAGGGGGCAGGGAGCCCCAGCATTTT.

The chain combines TRBV15 with TRBJ2-7; the match to TRBD2 covers 12 bases. CDR1 and CDR2 from the germline V gene are LNHNV and YYDKDF (reference sequence). The CDR3 covers 16 residues. The junction had 6 bases not matched to a gene; V was cut back by 1 base and J by 5 bases. The CDR3 DNA is TGTGCCACCAGCAGAGTTGCAACTAGCGGGAGGAACGAGCAGTACTTC. This gives the protein CATSRVATSGRNEQYF. Filled out from reference TRBV15 and TRBJ2-7, the complete variable domain reads DAMVIQNPRYQVTQFGKPVTLSCSQTLNHNVMYWYQQKSSQAPKLLFHYYDKDFNNEADTPDNFQSRRPNTSFCFLDIRSPGLGDTAMYLCATSRVATSGRNEQYFGPGTRLTVT.

The chain has TRBV6-5 and TRBJ2-2, with D possibly being TRBD1 (6 bases). The germline V gene encodes CDR1 MNHEY and CDR2 SVGAGI. V lost 2 bases and J lost 7, with 11 bases in between. The length of the CDR3 is 14 residues. CDR3: CASSYGQGSGELFF. CDR3 nucleotides: TGTGCCAGCAGTTACGGGCAGGGGAGCGGGGAGCTGTTTTTT.

The V call is TRBV7-2, the J call TRBJ2-5; D is perhaps TRBD2 (7 bases). The V end lost 7 bases, the J end lost 5 bases, and 17 bases lay between the germline ends. CDR1 is SGHTA, CDR2 FQGNSA, per germline. The CDR3 has 14 residues. CDR3 bases: TGTGCCAGCATCCAGAGGGGGGGGTTGGAGACCCAGTACTTC. Protein: CASIQRGGLETQYF. Looking up the rest from reference TRBV7-2 and TRBJ2-5 gives the full variable domain: GAGVSQSPSNKVTEKGKDVELRCDPISGHTALYWYRQSLGQGLEFLIYFQGNSAPDKSGLPSDRFSAERTGGSVSTLTIQRTQQEDSAVYLCASIQRGGLETQYFGPGTRLLVL.

The chain carries TRBV9 and TRBJ1-5; TRBD1 matches 8 bases. The CDR3 runs 15 residues. V lost 3 bases to trimming and J lost 1 base; unmatched junction nucleotides: 3. Germline values: CDR1 SGDLS, CDR2 YYNGEE. The CDR3 region has the DNA TGTGCCAGCAGCGCCGCAGGGGGCAGCAATCAGCCCCAGCATTTT. Translated, it gives CASSAAGGSNQPQHF. Complete variable domain (other parts from reference TRBV9 and TRBJ1-5): DSGVTQTPKHLITATGQRVTLRCSPRSGDLSVYWYQQSLDQGLQFLIQYYNGEERAKGNILERFSAQQFPDLHSELNLSSLELGDSALYFCASSAAGGSNQPQHFGDGTRLSIL.

This clone was observed once. This sequence joins TRBV4-1 and TRBJ1-1, with 9 nucleotides matching TRBD1. Unmatched junction bases numbered 2, after V lost 3 bases and J lost 3 bases. The CDR3 totals 14 residues. Germline V gene data show CDR1 as MGHRA and CDR2 as YSYEKL. This CDR3 reads CASSQRTGDTEAFF. The CDR3 DNA sequence: TGCGCCAGCAGCCAGAGGACAGGGGACACTGAAGCTTTCTTT.

This clone has just one count. The CDR3 DNA sequence: TGTGCCAGCAGTGAAGCGGGCACCGGGGAGCTGTTTTTT. It yields the protein CASSEAGTGELFF. J is TRBJ2-2 and V is TRBV6-1, with D unresolved. V was pared by 0 bases and J by 4 bases, with 3 bases between. Germline-derived CDR1 and CDR2 are MNHNS and SASEGT. This CDR3 is built from 13 residues.

The rearrangement uses TRBV10-3 and TRBJ2-1, with 8 bases lining up with TRBD2. Germline V CDR1 and CDR2: ENHRY, SYGVKD. V gave up 9 bases and J gave up 3 bases; unmatched junction bases: 10. The CDR3 totals 15 residues. The CDR3 DNA reads as TGTGCCATGGGGGGGGCGGGAGGAAACTACAATGAGCAGTTCTTC. Amino acids: CAMGGAGGNYNEQFF.

CDR3 sequence: CAWSSHQNTEAFF. CDR3 coding DNA: TGTGCCTGGAGTTCCCATCAGAACACTGAAGCTTTCTTT. The V call is TRBV30, the J call TRBJ1-1, with D unresolved. Trimming cost V 2 bases and J 1 base, with 8 bases left between them. The length of the CDR3 is 13 residues. Germline lookup yields CDR1 GTSNPN and CDR2 SVGIG (reference sequence).

This chain uses TRBV6-5 with TRBJ2-2; 7 positions agree with TRBD2. Germline V lookup: CDR1 MNHEY, CDR2 SVGAGI. The CDR3 is 14 residues long. Trimming took 0 bases from V and 9 from J; bases not matched to a gene: 4. The CDR3, as DNA: TGTGCCAGCAGTTACTCGGGGGGGTTCCGGGAGCTGTTTTTT. Encoded protein: CASSYSGGFRELFF.